The 14 T cell receptor beta chains below come from one sample, sequenced in a study of T cell responses to AZD1222 COVID-19 vaccine. The protocol was immunoSEQ multiplex PCR, while the TCRdb copy is restricted to in-frame clones and leaves out a portion. There are over 100,000 clones in the sample; about 82% occur only once, and 7.9% lies in the top ten. Sequenced here: peripheral blood, sampled 28 days after the second dose of the MenACWY control vaccine. The receptors derive from an adult who received the MenACWY meningococcal vaccine as a control.

The V gene is TRBV7-8, the J gene TRBJ1-3; D call uncertain. This CDR3 has 15 amino acids. Per germline, CDR1 SGHVS and CDR2 FQNEAQ. The V end lost 3 bases, the J end lost 3 bases, and 12 bases lay between the germline ends. CDR3 protein: CASSFNSLGGNTIYF. The CDR3 nucleotides read TGTGCCAGCAGCTTTAATAGTCTTGGTGGAAACACCATATATTTT.

V usage is TRBV6-2 or TRBV6-3 and J usage is TRBJ2-1; either TRBD1 or TRBD2 may fit D (5 bases each). The germline CDR1 and CDR2 sequences are MNHEY and SVGEGT. This CDR3 comprises 15 residues. Trimming pared 6 bases from V and 5 bases from J, leaving 17 bases between. CDR3 protein: CASSRGRQTDNEQFF. CDR3 nucleotides: TGTGCCAGCAGCCGTGGGAGACAGACTGACAATGAGCAGTTCTTC.

This chain connects TRBV3-1 (or the pseudogene TRBV3-2) to TRBJ1-1; no reliable D call. Trimming took off 3 bases at V and 7 bases at J, with 9 bases between the two ends. The CDR3 has 12 amino acids. CDR1 is LGHDT and CDR2 is YNNKEL in the germline V gene (reference sequence). The CDR3 DNA follows: TGTGCCAGCAGCCACTGGGGTGGTGAAGCTTTCTTT. Amino acid sequence: CASSHWGGEAFF.

In this sample, this clone turned up many times. The chain employs TRBV10-3 and TRBJ2-2; no clear D. CDR3 size: 16 residues. V lost 6 bases and J lost 4, with 18 bases in between. Germline V gives CDR1 ENHRY, CDR2 SYGVKD. The CDR3 reads CAISTAPGRPTGELFF. The CDR3 nucleotides are TGTGCCATCAGCACAGCCCCCGGGCGCCCCACCGGGGAGCTGTTTTTT.

The J gene is TRBJ2-7, the V gene TRBV5-1; possible D gene TRBD1, 5 bases. Germline V CDR1 and CDR2: SGHRS, YFSETQ. The CDR3 sequence is 15 residues long. V lost 0 bases and J lost 2, with 12 bases in between. The CDR3 nucleotides are TGCGCCAGCAGCTTGGGGCAGGGTAACGCCTACGAGCAGTACTTC. It codes for CASSLGQGNAYEQYF.

The chain recombines TRBV5-4 with TRBJ1-2, with TRBD1 matching 8 bases. Germline trimming cut 3 bases from V and 2 bases from J; bases unmatched to any gene: 6. The length of the CDR3 is 15 residues. CDR1 SGHNT and CDR2 YYREEE come from the germline V gene (reference sequence). The CDR3 here is CASSSQGARNYGYTF. In nucleotides, the CDR3 is TGTGCCAGCAGCTCCCAGGGGGCGCGAAACTATGGCTACACCTTC. The complete variable domain, with remaining parts taken from reference TRBV5-4 and TRBJ1-2, reads ETGVTQSPTHLIKTRGQQVTLRCSSQSGHNTVSWYQQALGQGPQFIFQYYREEENGRGNFPPRFSGLQFPNYSSELNVNALELDDSALYLCASSSQGARNYGYTFGSGTRLTVV.

V gene TRBV18 combines with J gene TRBJ1-2, with 7 bases identical to TRBD1. Trimming took 3 bases from V and 2 from J; bases not matched to a gene: 6. Germline V gives CDR1 KGHSH, CDR2 LQKENI. The CDR3 is 15 amino acids. CDR3 DNA: TGTGCCAGCTCACCGGAATTGACAGGGAACTATGGCTACACCTTC. Amino acids: CASSPELTGNYGYTF.

This clone has just one count. The gene calls are TRBV18 and TRBJ2-4; TRBD2 agrees at 15 bases. The CDR3 loop spans 19 amino acids. With V trimmed by 2 bases and J by 4 bases, 9 bases remained unmatched. In germline, CDR1 is KGHSH, CDR2 LQKENI. The CDR3 reads CASSPMGLAGGREKNIQYF. CDR3 nucleotide sequence: TGTGCCAGCTCACCAATGGGACTAGCGGGGGGCCGCGAAAAAAACATTCAGTACTTC.

The chain joins TRBV5-1 to TRBJ1-2, with 8 bases lining up with TRBD1. The V gene's germline CDR1 is SGHRS and CDR2 YFSETQ. The junction had 2 bases not matched to a gene; V was cut back by 0 bases and J by 7 bases. The CDR3 covers 13 residues. Here the CDR3 reads CASSLGGQGGYTF. The DNA of the CDR3 is TGCGCCAGCAGCTTGGGAGGACAGGGTGGCTACACCTTC.

This clone came up once. The genes are TRBV11-3 and TRBJ2-1; maybe TRBD1 (5 bases). This CDR3 has 14 amino acids. Germline assignment: CDR1 SGHNT and CDR2 YENEEA. V was cut by 5 bases and J by 5 bases, with 13 bases left in between. CDR3 DNA sequence: TGTGCCAGCAGCCCGACGGACAACAACAATGAGCAGTTCTTC. Encoded protein: CASSPTDNNNEQFF.

CDR3 sequence: CASSQDQGHREQYF. The DNA for the CDR3 is TGCGCCAGCAGCCAAGACCAAGGCCACCGCGAGCAGTACTTC. The chain joins TRBV4-3 to TRBJ2-7; no definite D call. Trimming took off 0 bases at V and 6 bases at J, with 12 bases between the two ends. The V gene's germline CDR1 is LGHNA and CDR2 YSLEER. The CDR3 sequence is 14 residues long.

The chain employs TRBV5-4 and TRBJ1-1; unclear D gene. V was cut by 0 bases and J by 1 base, with 4 bases left in between. The CDR3 sequence is 13 residues long. Germline values: CDR1 SGHNT, CDR2 YYREEE (reference sequence). CDR3 sequence: CASSLEKNTEAFF. For the CDR3, the DNA is TGTGCCAGCAGCTTGGAGAAGAACACTGAAGCTTTCTTT.

A note on this clone: Other DNA sequences from this sample encode an identical CDR3 as well. The CDR3 DNA is TGCGCCAGCAGCTTACGGACAGGGGGTACAGATACGCAGTATTTT. Its translation is CASSLRTGGTDTQYF. The chain uses TRBV5-1 and TRBJ2-3, with TRBD1 matching 10 bases. In germline, CDR1 is SGHRS, CDR2 YFSETQ. After removal of 2 bases from V and 3 bases from J, the junction contained 3 bases not matched to a gene. The CDR3 has 15 amino acids.

This clone was recorded only once. The V call is TRBV7-8, the J call TRBJ1-2, with 9 bases aligning to TRBD1. Germline assignment: CDR1 SGHVS and CDR2 FQNEAQ. The CDR3 consists of 15 residues. The V segment lost 5 bases and the J segment 1 base; nucleotides outside the gene matches: 5. The CDR3, as DNA: TGTGCCAGCAGCGCGACAGGGGGGTTTAACTATGGCTACACCTTC. Translating gives CASSATGGFNYGYTF.